What follows are 25 T cell receptor beta chains derived from one specimen sequenced in a study of CD8+ T cells in alopecia areata. Cutaneous lymph nodes were pooled and cells sorted by CD4, CD8alpha, NKG2D, NKG2ACE and more. RNA was extracted and reverse transcribed into cDNA as the sequencing template. The data were produced by immunoSEQ multiplex PCR, yet TCRdb's version contains in-frame clones alone and is incomplete. The table lists about 300,000 clones, with no singletons. The sample was CD4+ T cells sorted from a lymph node. These receptors all stem from a C3H/HeJ mouse with alopecia areata. Strain haplotype at MHC: H2-k.

This clone was detected a few times. Genes here carry mouse names. The sequenced CDR3 bases are TGTGCCAGCAGTGCCTGGGGGGGCGGCACCGGG. Protein sequence: CASSAWGGGTG. The entire CDR3 reads CASSAWGGGTGQLYF. The genes are TRBV13-3 and TRBJ2-2, with TRBD2 matching 10 bases. With the read ending 4 residues before the CDR3 end, the germline J gene is used to fill in that end. This CDR3 is 15 amino acids long. V dropped 3 bases and J dropped 4; count of bases not matched to a gene: 3. Germline CDR1 NNHDY, CDR2 SYVADS.

This clone has only a few counts. Gene names and germline match the mouse. The DNA read from the CDR3 is TGTGCCAGCAGTAAGACAGGGGACACA. Amino acids: CASSKTGDT. The CDR3 as a whole reads CASSKTGDTEVFF. The J gene is TRBJ1-1, the V gene TRBV19; 8 bases are a match to TRBD1. The CDR3 end is not reached by the read, which stops 4 residues before it; the germline J gene fills it in. The germline V gene has CDR1 FNHDT and CDR2 SITEND (reference sequence). J was trimmed by 3 bases and V by 3 bases; bases with no gene match: 1. This CDR3 has 13 residues.

This clone was counted a few times. Germline and genes here are mouse. With the read ending 4 residues before the CDR3 end, the germline J gene is used to fill in that end. The genes are TRBV5 and TRBJ2-2, with 7 bases that match TRBD1. The CDR3 covers 15 residues. Per germline, CDR1 LGHNA and CDR2 YNLKQL (reference sequence). The trim removed 5 bases at V and 0 bases at J, leaving 3 bases unmatched. CDR3: CASSGDSANTGQLYF. Partial CDR3 DNA: TGTGCCAGCAGCGGGGACAGCGCAAACACCGGG.

As regards this clone: The listed genes are named as in mouse. The read finishes 4 residues shy of the CDR3 end, and the germline J gene is used to complete it. The rearrangement uses TRBV13-2 and TRBJ2-7; D unclear. There are 13 residues in the CDR3. Germline V gene sequence: CDR1 NNHNN, CDR2 SYGAGS (reference sequence). The ends were cut back, 0 bases at V and 3 bases at J, with 7 bases in the middle. This CDR3 reads CASGDAQIYEQYF. Incomplete CDR3 DNA: TGTGCCAGCGGTGATGCACAGATCTAT.

Notes on this clone: Germline and genes here are mouse. The DNA ends 4 residues before the CDR3 does, and the rest of the CDR3 is filled in from the germline J gene. The same CDR3 also results from other DNA sequences found in this sample. This sequence joins TRBV13-1 and TRBJ2-5; 7 bases match TRBD2. The CDR3 consists of 15 residues. Germline V CDR1 and CDR2: NSHNY, SYGAGN. Trimming at V came to 3 bases and at J to 0 bases, leaving 4 bases not matched to a gene. The sequenced CDR3 bases are TGTGCCAGCAGTGCCTCGACTGGGAACCAAGAC. This codes for CASSASTGNQD. The full-length CDR3 reads as CASSASTGNQDTQYF.

This clone occurred many times. Gene names refer to mouse genes. The observed sequence ends 4 residues before the CDR3 terminus, with the missing tail filled in from the germline J gene. The chain combines TRBV17 with TRBJ2-1; D remains unclear. Trimming cost V 3 bases and J 3 bases, with 6 bases left between them. Germline loops: CDR1 MNHDT, CDR2 YYDKIL. This CDR3 region has 13 residues. The DNA read from the CDR3 is TGTGCTAGCAGTAGCGCCAGCTATGCT. This sequence encodes CASSSASYA. The full CDR3 sequence reads CASSSASYAEQFF.

This clone has only a few counts. Mouse names are used for the genes. With the read ending 4 residues before the CDR3 end, the germline J gene is used to fill in that end. This specimen includes other DNA sequences encoding the same CDR3. V and J are TRBV13-3 and TRBJ1-1; D call uncertain. The germline V gene encodes CDR1 NNHDY and CDR2 SYVADS. CDR3 length equals 13 residues. Trimming took 0 bases from V and 1 from J, leaving 4 bases between them. CDR3 DNA (partial): TGTGCCAGCAGTGATGAAGGAAACACA. This gives the protein CASSDEGNT. The full-length CDR3 reads as CASSDEGNTEVFF.

About this clone itself: The genes and germline here are from mouse. The observed sequence ends 4 residues before the CDR3 terminus, with the missing tail filled in from the germline J gene. At the DNA level, this CDR3 is encoded by other sequences in the same sample as well. The chain joins TRBV13-2 to TRBJ2-5, with 8 bases lining up with TRBD2. The V gene's germline CDR1 is NNHNN and CDR2 SYGAGS (reference sequence). This CDR3 is 14 amino acids long. The CDR3 sequence is CASGVGGGQDTQYF. CDR3 DNA, as far as it was read: TGTGCCAGCGGTGTAGGGGGGGGGCAGGAC.

This clone was picked up a small number of times. All gene names here are mouse names. The CDR3 end lies 4 residues beyond the end of the read and is filled in from the germline J gene. This chain uses TRBV13-3 with TRBJ2-5; 11 bases agree with TRBD1. Trimming cost V 2 bases and J 1 base; bases outside gene matches: 3. Germline V gene lookup returns CDR1 NNHDY and CDR2 SYVADS. CDR3 size: 16 residues. The chain's CDR3 is CASSEDRGHHQDTQYF. CDR3 DNA, as far as it was read: TGTGCCAGCAGTGAGGACAGGGGGCACCACCAAGAC.

To note about this clone: Gene names are the mouse ones. CDR3 DNA, as far as it was read: TGCACCTGCAGTGCCCCGACAAGAGGGGAC. Translation gives CTCSAPTRGD. The entire CDR3 sequence reads CTCSAPTRGDTQYF. The chain combines TRBV1 with TRBJ2-5, with no clear D. The read terminates 4 residues ahead of where the CDR3 ends, so the germline J gene completes it. In germline, CDR1 is NSQYPW, CDR2 LRSPGD (reference sequence). The CDR3 runs 14 residues.

As regards this clone: The gene names here belong to mouse. Coverage ceases 4 residues before the CDR3 finishes, and the germline J gene fills in the end. The chain joins TRBV13-1 to TRBJ2-3, with TRBD2 matching over 8 bases. The CDR3 length is 15 residues. J lost 3 bases, V lost 1 base, and 4 bases had no gene match. Germline CDR1 NSHNY, CDR2 SYGAGN. The CDR3 spells CASSDSGGKAETLYF. CDR3 bases read: TGTGCCAGCAGTGATTCTGGGGGGAAGGCAGAA.

This clone was found a few times. The genes and germline here are from mouse. The read halts 4 residues ahead of the CDR3 end, with the missing end drawn from the germline J gene. The sample contains more than one DNA sequence encoding this CDR3. The chain links TRBV13-1 to TRBJ2-2; 9 bases align to TRBD1. This CDR3 has 15 amino acids. Trimming removed 4 bases from V and 3 bases from J; junction bases left unmatched: 4. Per germline, CDR1 NSHNY and CDR2 SYGAGN. Partial CDR3 DNA: TGTGCCAGCAGTCCGGGACAGGGAGACACCGGG. Amino acid sequence: CASSPGQGDTG. The complete CDR3 sequence is CASSPGQGDTGQLYF.

This clone has a handful of counts. Any gene name here is a mouse gene name. With the read ending 4 residues before the CDR3 end, the germline J gene is used to fill in that end. The chain recombines TRBV13-3 with TRBJ2-7; 10 bases match TRBD2. The CDR3 loop spans 14 amino acids. CDR1 NNHDY and CDR2 SYVADS come from the germline V gene. CDR3 DNA, as far as it was read: TGTGCCAGCAGTGATGAGGACTGGGGGTAT. Protein: CASSDEDWGY. The complete CDR3 reads CASSDEDWGYEQYF.

At least ten counts were recorded for this clone. The gene names here belong to mouse. The read ends 4 residues shy of where the CDR3 ends; the end is completed using the germline J gene. Other DNA variants within this sample encode the same CDR3. This chain uses TRBV13-3 with TRBJ1-2, with 9 bases lining up with TRBD1. V lost 4 bases and J lost 3; bases outside the gene matches: 4. The germline V gene encodes CDR1 NNHDY and CDR2 SYVADS. The CDR3 is made up of 14 amino acids. CDR3 in amino acids: CASSRDREDSDYTF. The CDR3 bases that were read are TGTGCCAGCAGTCGGGACAGGGAGGACTCC.

As for this clone: The genes and germline here are from mouse. The read ends 4 residues shy of where the CDR3 ends; the end is completed using the germline J gene. The chain combines TRBV5 with TRBJ2-3, with 10 bases aligning to TRBD2. Germline CDR1 is LGHNA and CDR2 is YNLKQL (reference sequence). V dropped 4 bases and J dropped 0; count of bases not matched to a gene: 4. This CDR3 has 16 residues. This CDR3 reads CASSLGLGTSAETLYF. The CDR3 DNA, read in part, is TGTGCCAGCAGCCTGGGACTGGGGACTAGTGCAGAA.

Regarding this clone: Gene names are the mouse ones. The sequenced fragment ends 4 residues before the CDR3 boundary, so the rest is inferred from the germline J gene. The V call is TRBV19, the J call TRBJ2-3, with 9 bases aligning to TRBD1. This CDR3 comprises 15 residues. V lost 2 bases, J lost 1 base, and 2 bases stayed unmatched. Germline loops: CDR1 FNHDT, CDR2 SITEND (reference sequence). The CDR3 DNA, read in part, is TGTGCCAGCAGTATCGACAGGGGGGGTGCAGAA. Amino acids: CASSIDRGGAE. The full CDR3 sequence reads CASSIDRGGAETLYF.

This clone was recorded a few times. The gene names given are mouse names. The read finishes 4 residues shy of the CDR3 end, and the germline J gene is used to complete it. Other DNA sequences in this sample translate to the same CDR3. This rearrangement joins TRBV13-1 to TRBJ2-5, with a possible D match to TRBD2 (7 bases). CDR1 and CDR2 from the germline V gene are NSHNY and SYGAGN. V was clipped by 0 bases and J by 2 bases, with 10 bases between them. There are 15 residues in the CDR3. This chain's CDR3 is CASSDVGGGQDTQYF. CDR3 DNA, as far as it was read: TGTGCCAGCAGTGATGTGGGGGGCGGCCAAGAC.

This clone has a handful of counts. Each gene name is a mouse one. The missing CDR3 end, 4 residues past where the read stops, is filled in from the germline J gene. This same CDR3 is encoded by further DNA sequences in the sample. The chain uses TRBV5 and TRBJ1-1, with 10 bases aligning to TRBD1. CDR3 length equals 14 residues. Per the germline V gene, CDR1 is LGHNA and CDR2 is YNLKQL (reference sequence). The junction had 0 bases not matched to a gene; V was cut back by 1 base and J by 4 bases. The CDR3 loop is CASSQGDRGTEVFF. The DNA read from the CDR3 is TGTGCCAGCAGCCAAGGGGACAGGGGCACA.

This clone was seen more than once but under ten times. Gene names and germline match the mouse. The CDR3 goes on 4 residues after the read ends, and that part is filled in from the germline J gene. The rearrangement joins TRBV13-1 to TRBJ2-5; TRBD1 matches at 7 bases. V lost 4 bases, J lost 3 bases, and 8 bases stayed unmatched. The CDR3 has 15 amino acids. Germline CDR1 is NSHNY and CDR2 is SYGAGN. CDR3 in amino acids: CASSPNRGGQDTQYF. The CDR3 DNA, read in part, is TGTGCCAGCAGTCCGAACAGGGGAGGACAAGAC.

This clone has just a few counts. Genes here carry mouse names. The read comes to an end 4 residues before the CDR3 does, leaving the germline J gene to fill in the end. The rearrangement joins TRBV13-1 to TRBJ2-4; 7 positions agree with TRBD2. The germline V gene has CDR1 NSHNY and CDR2 SYGAGN. V lost 3 bases, J lost 3 bases, and 7 bases stayed unmatched. The CDR3 is 15 amino acids. The CDR3 here is CASSGPGLAQNTLYF. CDR3 DNA, as far as it was read: TGTGCCAGCAGTGGCCCCGGACTGGCCCAAAAC.

Only a few counts were recorded for this clone. Each gene name is a mouse one. The read halts 4 residues ahead of the CDR3 end, with the missing end drawn from the germline J gene. V and J are TRBV13-3 and TRBJ2-1, with 7 nucleotides matching TRBD2. Germline V gene lookup returns CDR1 NNHDY and CDR2 SYVADS. The CDR3 is made up of 16 amino acids. With V trimmed by 3 bases and J by 0 bases, 6 bases remained unmatched. CDR3 bases read: TGTGCCAGCAGTGGACTGGGCCCTTATAACTATGCT. This encodes CASSGLGPYNYA. The full CDR3 sequence reads CASSGLGPYNYAEQFF.

This clone was seen a handful of times. Gene and germline names: mouse. The identical CDR3 is also encoded by other nucleotide sequences in the sample. CDR3 protein: CASSQDWVQDTQYF. The DNA read from the CDR3 is TGTGCCAGCAGCCAAGATTGGGTCCAAGAC. This chain joins TRBV5 and TRBJ2-5; D is undetermined. With the read ending 4 residues before the CDR3 end, the germline J gene is used to fill in that end. The CDR3 totals 14 residues. Germline lookup yields CDR1 LGHNA and CDR2 YNLKQL (reference sequence). Trimming removed 0 bases from V and 2 bases from J, with 6 bases in between.

Concerning this clone: Mouse gene names apply. The CDR3 goes on 4 residues after the read ends, and that part is filled in from the germline J gene. The sample has other DNA sequences that encode this CDR3 too. V is TRBV13-1 and J is TRBJ2-1, with 7 bases lining up with TRBD2. Germline-derived CDR1 and CDR2 are NSHNY and SYGAGN. This CDR3 has 16 residues. V gave up 0 bases and J gave up 1 base; unmatched junction bases: 4. CDR3 loop: CASSDAAWGNYAEQFF. The DNA read from the CDR3 is TGTGCCAGCAGTGATGCGGCCTGGGGGAACTATGCT.

Concerning this clone itself: The gene names here belong to mouse. The CDR3 is cut off 4 residues early in the read; its end comes from the germline J gene. Other DNA sequences from this sample encode an identical CDR3 as well. V is TRBV13-1 and J is TRBJ2-5; a weak D match, TRBD2 (5 bases). V lost 4 bases and J lost 2, with 8 bases in between. Per germline, CDR1 NSHNY and CDR2 SYGAGN. CDR3 length: 13 residues. The DNA read from the CDR3 is TGTGCCAGCAGTCTGGGATTCCAAGAC. Its protein product is CASSLGFQD. The whole CDR3 sequence reads CASSLGFQDTQYF.

In the case of this clone: The gene symbols are mouse symbols. The CDR3 end is not reached by the read, which stops 4 residues before it; the germline J gene fills it in. This sequence joins TRBV21 and TRBJ2-1, with TRBD1 matching 9 bases. TRBV21 is flagged as an ORF with uncertain function. There are 13 residues in the CDR3. This chain's CDR3 is CASSRDRDPEQFF. Partial CDR3 DNA: TGTGCTAGCAGCCGGGACAGGGACCCT.